This T cell receptor (beta chain) was obtained from a study of regulatory T cells in long-lasting Graves disease. This clonotype showed up many times. The antigen remains undetermined. The CDR3 has 15 residues. CDR1 is MDHEN and CDR2 is SYDVKM in the germline V gene. The trim removed 5 bases at V and 6 bases at J, leaving 12 bases unmatched. Building of the TCR beta libraries involved iRepertoire HTBI primers and Arm-PCR of CDR3 regions. One entry per CDR3 protein, called by TCRdb with MiXCR from the multiplex PCR reads. The table shows just over 600,000 distinct CDR3 sequences, with about 15% occurring only once. Whole-study findings and limits: Relative to newly diagnosed Graves' patients, persistent ones had lower TCR diversity. When disease was persistent, TRBV28, TRBJ1-2 and TRBJ2-5 were the favored segments.

The time point: newly diagnosed GD, antithyroid drugs for less than 3 months. RNA extracted from PBMCs served as the sequencing template. The same sample was also studied in work on T cells in Graves' hyperthyroidism and ophthalmopathy.

The clonotype comes from a woman in her twenties or thirties with Graves disease. The V and J genes are TRBV28 and TRBJ1-2; 7 nucleotides align to TRBD1. The specimen comprised peripheral blood mononuclear cells (PBMCs), sampled at new diagnosis, from a patient treated with antithyroid drugs. CDR3 bases: TGTGCCAGCAGTCCCCCGACAGGGCAGGGGGATGGCTACACCTTC. It is translated as CASSPPTGQGDGYTF.